The sequence of this TCR beta chain was determined in a study of T cell responses to AZD1222 COVID-19 vaccine. Whole-study findings and limits: Repertoires were obtained solely post-peak T cell response. At baseline, seropositivity was found in only a handful of AZD1222 recipients. Donors skewed white British and female; clonal diversity was possibly underestimated.

Pooled samples include second doses given at about 4 or 12 weeks. Note on this clone: Its antigen is not known.

The germline V and J ends were trimmed by 0 bases and 7 bases, with 10 bases remaining between them. Germline CDR1 and CDR2: SGHRS and YFSETQ. CDR3 length: 13 amino acids. Here immunoSEQ multiplex PCR was the method, and the copy in TCRdb shows in-frame clones only, minus some. The table shows roughly 100,000 clones, with 90% occurring only once. The chain couples TRBV5-1 to TRBJ2-5; D is perhaps TRBD2 (6 bases). This receptor was taken from an adult who received the AZD1222 COVID-19 vaccine. The sample was peripheral blood, taken 28 days after the second AZD1222 dose. CDR3 sequence reads: CASSLGDSWTQYF. The CDR3 DNA follows: TGCGCCAGCAGCTTGGGGGACTCTTGGACCCAGTACTTC. The full variable domain, completed using reference TRBV5-1 and TRBJ2-5, is KAGVTQTPRYLIKTRGQQVTLSCSPISGHRSVSWYQQTPGQGLQFLFEYFSETQRNKGNFPGRFSGRQFSNSRSEMNVSTLELGDSALYLCASSLGDSWTQYFGPGTRLLVL.